Listed below are T cell receptor beta chains from one sample, sequenced in a study of T cells in Graves' hyperthyroidism and ophthalmopathy. TCRdb called the multiplex PCR reads again in MiXCR, with one record for every CDR3 protein. The table lists approximately 590,000 distinct CDR3 sequences, about 45% of them singletons. Sequences were obtained from peripheral blood or thyroid tissue (not recorded which). The receptor source for this set is a woman aged 18-29 years with Graves' hyperthyroidism. The CDR3 runs from the conserved cysteine through the conserved F or W. D genes are given only for firm matches. Size tells how often a clone was seen (once, few, many) or the class of an expanded clone, and some rows leave it out.

len,d_gene,j_gene,v_gene,abundance,CDR3nt,CDR3aa
15,TRBD1,TRBJ1-5,TRBV24-1,.,TGTGCCACCTACTCTTACAGGGGGAGCCATCAGCCCCAGCACTTT,CATYSYRGSHQPQHF
17,TRBD2,TRBJ2-5,TRBV7-3,.,TGTGCCAGCAGTTGGGGACTAGCGGTCAGGGTCCAAGAGACCCAGTACTTC,CASSWGLAVRVQETQYF
14,TRBD1,TRBJ1-5,TRBV6-5,.,TGTGCCAGCAGTTCGAGAGGGGGCAATAAGCCCCAGCATTTT,CASSSRGGNKPQHF
14,TRBD1,TRBJ1-1,TRBV7-9,few,TGTGCCAGCAGCCCAGACAGGGAGAGCACTGAAGCTTTCTTT,CASSPDRESTEAFF
14,.,TRBJ2-7,TRBV6-6,few,TGTGCCAGCAGTTATGAGGGCCTCTCCTACGAGCAGTACTTC,CASSYEGLSYEQYF
15,TRBD2,TRBJ2-5,TRBV2,.,TGCGCCAGCAGCCATCTCGGGAGGCTCCAAGAGACCCAGTACTTC,CASSHLGRLQETQYF
13,.,TRBJ2-7,TRBV20-1,few,TGCAGTGCTAGTACCCTTACGACCTACAAGCAGTACTTC,CSASTLTTYKQYF
15,TRBD1,TRBJ2-7,TRBV7-8,.,TGTGCCAGCACGTCCGGGACAGGGGACGTCTACGAGCAGTACTTC,CASTSGTGDVYEQYF
16,TRBD2,TRBJ2-7,TRBV7-8,.,TGTGCCAGCAGCCCCCGTCAACTAGCGGGGACCTACGAGCAGTACTTC,CASSPRQLAGTYEQYF
13,.,TRBJ2-7,TRBV20-1,.,TGCAGTGCTAGTTATGAGTCCTACTACGAGCAGTACTTC,CSASYESYYEQYF
14,TRBD1,TRBJ2-7,TRBV29-1,few,TGCAGCGTCGGGACACAGGGGGCCGCCTACGAGCAGTACTTC,CSVGTQGAAYEQYF
14,.,TRBJ2-7,TRBV10-3,.,TGTGCCAGCAGTTACACTCCTGGCTCCTACGAGCAGTACTTC,CASSYTPGSYEQYF
14,.,TRBJ2-7,TRBV7-8,many,TGTGCCAGCAGCTTAGGCGGAGAGTGGGGCGAGCAGTACTTC,CASSLGGEWGEQYF
14,TRBD1,TRBJ1-4,TRBV7-8,.,TGTGCCAGCAGCCGGACAGGGGGGTATGAAAAACTGTTTTTT,CASSRTGGYEKLFF
14,.,TRBJ2-5,TRBV4-2,.,TGTGCCAGCAGATCATACACGAGTCAAGAGACCCAGTACTTC,CASRSYTSQETQYF
13,TRBD1,TRBJ1-1,TRBV29-1,once,TGCAGCGCGACAGGGAACATGAACACTGAAGCTTTCTTT,CSATGNMNTEAFF
13,TRBD1,TRBJ1-2,TRBV10-3,many,TGTGCCATCAGCGGACAGGGAGGCTATGGCTACACCTTC,CAISGQGGYGYTF
14,TRBD1,TRBJ1-4,TRBV10-3,many,TGTGCCAGCAGTGCCCTCGGGACAGCCGAAAAACTGTTTTTT,CASSALGTAEKLFF
13,.,TRBJ1-5,TRBV24-1,many,TGTGCCACCAGTGATTATAGCAATCAGCCCCAGCATTTT,CATSDYSNQPQHF
12,.,TRBJ1-4,TRBV7-8,few,TGCGCCAGCAGCCAGCAGGGAATAGGACTGTTTTTT,CASSQQGIGLFF
18,.,TRBJ1-4,TRBV7-9,.,TGTGCCAGCAGCTTAGTCGTTGTTCTGGGTCGGAACACTGAAAAACTGTTTTTT,CASSLVVVLGRNTEKLFF
13,TRBD2,TRBJ2-7,TRBV11-1,.,TGTGCCAGCAGCCGGGAGGGGGCCTACGAGCAGTACTTC,CASSREGAYEQYF
12,TRBD1,TRBJ1-2,TRBV19,many,TGTGCCAGTAGGGGACAGGGCTATGGCTACACCTTC,CASRGQGYGYTF
11,.,TRBJ2-7,TRBV7-9,.,TGTGCCGGCAGCCAAATGTACGAGCAGTACTTC,CAGSQMYEQYF
13,.,TRBJ1-1,TRBV6-4,.,TGTGCCAGCAGTGACTCGTCGAACACTGAAGCTTTCTTT,CASSDSSNTEAFF
11,.,TRBJ1-2,TRBV7-9,.,TGTGCCAGCAGCCTACAAGGGCTTTACACCTTC,CASSLQGLYTF
13,.,TRBJ2-2,TRBV7-3,few,TGTGCCAGCAGACTAGGGGAGACCGGGGAGCTGTTTTTT,CASRLGETGELFF
12,.,TRBJ1-4,TRBV2,once,TGTGCCAGCAGTAGGGAGGGGGGAAAACTGTTTTTT,CASSREGGKLFF
13,.,TRBJ1-5,TRBV25-1,.,TGTGCCAGCTTCAGTAACGGCAATCAGCCCCAGCATTTT,CASFSNGNQPQHF
19,.,TRBJ2-5,TRBV7-9,.,TGTGCCACCCAGGGACAGGCCAACACTGAAGCGGGGGAACAAGAGACCCAGTACTTC,CATQGQANTEAGEQETQYF
17,.,TRBJ2-1,TRBV7-9,.,TGTGCCAGCAGCTTCCCTGCCGGGACAATGGGGGGCAATGAGCAGTTCTTC,CASSFPAGTMGGNEQFF
15,.,TRBJ1-1,TRBV5-1,few,TGCGCCAGCAGCTTGACCATATATTCTAACACTGAAGCTTTCTTT,CASSLTIYSNTEAFF
15,.,TRBJ2-7,TRBV4-1,.,TGCGCCAGCAGCCAAGATCCCGGCAGCTCCTACGAGCAGTACTTC,CASSQDPGSSYEQYF
14,TRBD1,TRBJ1-2,TRBV2,.,TGTGCCAGCAGTGCCGGGACAGGGTTGCTTGGCTACACCTTC,CASSAGTGLLGYTF
12,.,TRBJ2-7,TRBV29-1,.,TGCAGCGTTACCTCCCAGGGTAACGAGCAGTACTTC,CSVTSQGNEQYF
13,.,TRBJ1-1,TRBV19,.,TGTGCCAGTAGTATCCGGGGCTACACTGAAGCTTTCTTT,CASSIRGYTEAFF
15,TRBD2,TRBJ2-7,TRBV29-1,.,TGCAGCGTTGATGGGGTAAGCGGGAGCTCCTACGAGCAGTACTTC,CSVDGVSGSSYEQYF
14,TRBD1,TRBJ1-2,TRBV25-1,.,TGTGCCAGCGTAAACAGGGGACCAAACTATGGCTACACCTTC,CASVNRGPNYGYTF
14,TRBD1,TRBJ2-7,TRBV7-9,.,TGTGCCAGCAGCCAAGGACAGGTTGGTTACGAGCAGTACTTC,CASSQGQVGYEQYF
15,TRBD2,TRBJ2-2,TRBV7-7,few,TGTGCCAGCAGCTCCGGGACTAGCGCCAACGGGGAGCTGTTTTTT,CASSSGTSANGELFF
14,TRBD1,TRBJ1-1,TRBV10-3,.,TGTGCCAGCAGTTACTCAGACAGGGAGACTGAAGCTTTCTTT,CASSYSDRETEAFF
14,.,TRBJ2-7,TRBV20-1,few,TGCAGTGCTAGAAGGATTCCGGTTCTGGACGAGCAGTACTTC,CSARRIPVLDEQYF
17,.,TRBJ1-1,TRBV6-1,few,TGTGCCAGCAGTCCACTACAGTTCGCAGCGGCGAACACTGAAGCTTTCTTT,CASSPLQFAAANTEAFF
12,TRBD1,TRBJ1-4,TRBV7-9,few,TGTGCCAGCAGCCGGACAGGGCAAAAACTGTTTTTT,CASSRTGQKLFF
13,.,TRBJ1-2,TRBV7-2,.,TGTGCCAGCAGCCTAGGGGGGCTCCATGGCTACACCTTC,CASSLGGLHGYTF
14,TRBD1,TRBJ2-5,TRBV12-5,.,TGTGCCAGCATTGGAAGGCAGGGGGTCGAGACCCAGTACTTC,CASIGRQGVETQYF